The rows below give T cell receptor beta chains drawn from one sample of a study of human T cells and chemical hapten exposure. In TCRdb, the RACE reads were re-called with MiXCR into one record per CDR3 protein. The top ten clones hold less than 9% of a sample with around 350,000 distinct CDR3 sequences, approximately 5% of them seen once. Sequenced material: whole blood, taken in connection with sensitization to the hapten diphenylcyclopropenone (DPC). These receptors were taken from a young woman with alopecia areata. Some clones in this sample may be carry-over from other donors' samples. Both conserved end residues are trimmed from each CDR3. The D gene is left open where the match is weak. Clone size is not always given. Where it is, it says once, few, many or a class for expanded clones.

clone_size,d_call,cdr3_length,v_call,cdr3_aa
-,TRBD2,13,TRBV4-2,ASSPQVSGVYEQF
-,TRBD2,13,TRBV7-9,ASSLPGTRVHEQF
-,TRBD1,12,TRBV6-5,ASSNPGQGAEQF
-,-,13,TRBV5-6,ASSLAGRSLYGYT
-,-,12,TRBV6-5,ASSEDGSGNTIY
many,TRBD2,14,TRBV11-2,ASSRLAGLGKETQY
-,-,13,TRBV7-2,ASVGLSSYNSPLH
many,-,12,TRBV20-1,SASRGHMNTEAF
few,TRBD2,12,TRBV5-1,ASSSGLGTGELF
many,-,12,TRBV15,ATEGGWATGELF
-,-,12,TRBV6-6,ASSSGPGNYGYT
-,-,15,TRBV5-6,ASSLELIRGNTGELF
-,-,14,TRBV12-5,ASAHTAGAYNQPQH